This T cell receptor beta chain was recovered during a study of beta chain features in type 1 diabetes listed by TCRdb under 2018. With regard to the full study: Patients and healthy donors did not differ in mean age, gender distribution, total cell number or subset yield. A total of roughly 100,000,000 sorted cells were examined across all samples, and the number of cells per subset was strongly correlated with RNA yield. The study compared TCRB repertoires of sorted circulating CD4+ T cell subsets between recently diagnosed type 1 diabetes patients and matched healthy donors. Whereas all 30 or so donors provided naive and central memory subsets, regulatory and stem cell-like memory subsets were isolated from just 8 patients and roughly 8 healthy donors.

What the research found in general, with its limitations: PCR might favor shorter templates, but patient and control samples were amplified and corrected together, so any skew would affect both groups equally. Because the HLA sub-analyses included only small numbers of individuals, any influence of HLA type on TCRB rearrangement was left unresolved. Because cDNA was sequenced instead of genomic DNA, highly expressing activated cells could be over-represented, though the groups showed no difference in activation or CD3 levels. Naive, central memory and regulatory TCRB repertoires appeared to be more similar among patients than among healthy donors. At VDJ recombination sites, patients with type 1 diabetes made fewer insertions and deleted more nucleotides, a pattern implying thymic rearrangement abnormalities. Type 1 diabetes patients showed a moderate but significant shortening of TCRB CDR3 length in all four CD4+ subsets.

There are 14 amino acids in the CDR3, from cysteine to phenylalanine inclusive. The sequence is cut down to CDR3 DNA, 42 bases in frame from base 1. Sequences MDHEN (CDR1) and SYDVKM (CDR2) are obtained from the germline V gene. Cut back by 4 bases and 7 bases, the V and J ends lie 17 bases apart. A single peripheral blood draw of around 0.11 L on average was collected from each donor into heparinised tubes. A BD FACSAria II was used to sort naive, central memory, regulatory and stem cell-like memory CD4+ T cells with a panel that included CD45RO, CCR7, CD25, CD127, CD95 and CD27. Every sorted population had a purity above 98%. PBMCs were separated immediately by Lymphoprep density gradient centrifugation and were stained directly, without being cultured. Samples were stained and sorted in pairs, with one healthy donor and one patient per experiment, so that batch effects were minimized. This clone appeared a few times. Its antigen remains unidentified. Qualities for individual bases were not recorded, and no much larger clone is one base off.

All of the isolated RNA was reverse transcribed with the High Capacity cDNA Reverse Transcription Kit, so expressed TCRB transcripts were sequenced. Naive, central memory and regulatory T cell samples underwent deep immunoSEQ sequencing, averaging approximately 3.5 million total reads per sample. Sorted cells were lysed in RLT buffer, and RNA was extracted using DNase-treated RNeasy Micro or Mini kits according to cell number. Each cell subset was processed separately to prevent cross-contamination, with patient and healthy donor samples processed together. The immunoSEQ multiplex PCR was used to amplify TCRB sequences from cDNA, generating 87-bp fragments that spanned the CDR3 region. Amplicons were sequenced on the Illumina HiSeq platform. The original pipeline was this. Synthetic template baselines were used to correct PCR bias computationally, reads within Hamming distance 2 were collapsed, and singletons that could not be merged were discarded. Reads were aligned against IMGT to assign V, D and J genes, CDR3 length and insertions or deletions at six rearrangement sites. Clonotype counts were normalized to sorted cell number within each subset before computing true diversity and Gini coefficients with the tcR R package. Repertoire sharing was quantified using the overlap coefficient calculated on TCRB nucleotide sequences. Not all clones reach the TCRdb copy of this immuneACCESS table, which keeps in-frame sequences only. Checked studies attribute under half of the gap to unresolved V genes and leave the rest unexplained. V, J and clone size are those of that table, while D and trimming were read from the DNA. The sample data list roughly 300,000 clones, and 7% to 10% of these were observed just once. 0.9% to 1.1% of the sample comes from the top ten.

The chain was built from TRBV28 and TRBJ2-7; the D element might be TRBD1 or TRBD2, as each aligns at 5 bases. This sequence originates from a man aged 25 to 40 with type 1 diabetes. Material: central memory CD4+ T cells from blood. The DNA is as follows: TGTGCCAGCAGTTCCTCGGGATTGGGGGTGGAGCAGTACTTC. It encodes CASSSSGLGVEQYF.